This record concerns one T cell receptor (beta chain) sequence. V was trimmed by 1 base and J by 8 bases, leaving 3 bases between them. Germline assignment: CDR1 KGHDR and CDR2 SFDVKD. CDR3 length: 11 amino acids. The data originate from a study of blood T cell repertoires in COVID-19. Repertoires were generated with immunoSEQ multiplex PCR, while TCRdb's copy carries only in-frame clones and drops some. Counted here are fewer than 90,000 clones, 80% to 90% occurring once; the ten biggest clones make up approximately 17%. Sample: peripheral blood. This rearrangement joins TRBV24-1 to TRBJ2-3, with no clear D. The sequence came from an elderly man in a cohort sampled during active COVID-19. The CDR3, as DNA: TGTGCCACCAGTGATTTCGTTACGCAGTATTTT. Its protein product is CATSDFVTQYF.